This TCR beta chain was observed in a study of CD8+CD57+ T cells in acquired aplastic anemia (dated by TCRdb to 2017 to 2018). For context, the study as a whole: A mean of roughly 3.2 ug of DNA, ranging from roughly 0.18 to 30 ug, was extracted from sorted CD4+ and CD8+ cells. A CD8+CD57+ expansion meant a frequency higher than the mean frequency seen in healthy subjects. Results the study describes overall, beyond this receptor: Although 25 to 30 CD8+ CDR3 sequences were shared by patients and controls, these sequences appeared highly expressed in patients and within the immunodominant clones of patients. Patients and healthy controls showed no significant difference in CD8+ Simpson's diversity (P=0.060).

Turning to this clonotype: Which antigen it targets is not known. No much larger clonotype is one base removed from it; base qualities were not supplied.

From the cysteine up to the phenylalanine, the CDR3 has a length of 15 residues. Only the CDR3 portion is preserved as DNA: 45 bases, with reading frame beginning at the first base. CDR1 is given as SEHNR and CDR2 as FQNEAQ, both from the germline V gene (reference sequence). V lost 3 bases and J lost 14 bases; the stretch between them is 25 bases long. TCR beta VDJ combination and CDR3 sequence profiling used genomic DNA as the template. An Illumina HiSeq 2000 was the platform used for TCR repertoire sequencing. The source study handled its data this way. Repertoire assessment relied on Simpson's diversity index, CDR3 size and DJ length profiles, and TRBV/TRBJ rearrangement plots. The most abundant DNA sequence in the deep sequencing data was taken as the immunodominant clone. CDR3 amino acid sequences were screened for sharing across subjects and were compared with published repertoires and the VDJdb database. In TCRdb, the public reads were trimmed at Q25 with fastp and aligned with MiXCR, with productive beta chains retained. Under each unique CDR3 protein, matching rows form one entry showing the most common genes and DNA. TCRdb, not the original authors, processed these V and J calls. Present in this sample are 200,000 to 300,000 distinct CDR3 sequences, approximately 86% of which were seen just once. Jointly, the top ten make up about 41% of the sample.

Expansion of CD8+CD57+ cells had been shown by flow cytometry in the patients chosen for sequencing. Every patient had severe acquired aplastic anemia, diagnosed using the International Study of Aplastic Anemia and Agranulocytosis and Camitta criteria. Patients had received no therapy at the time of blood sampling. The study deep-sequenced TCR repertoires of sorted CD4+ and CD8+ blood T cells from severe aplastic anemia patients and healthy subjects. Patients were enrolled under clinicaltrials.gov protocols 00001620, 01623167, 00001397, 00071045, 00081523 and 00961064 in the USA. Ficoll-Paque density gradient centrifugation was used to isolate peripheral blood mononuclear cells. CD4+ and CD8+ T cells were sorted by FACS or magnetic beads before DNA extraction.

The sequencing sample was made of sorted CD4+, CD8+, or CD8+CD57+ T cells (not recorded which) from PBMCs. The sequence links TRBV7-9 to TRBJ1-1; the D gene is unclear. The sequence derives from a human donor with aplastic anemia. The CDR3 corresponds to CASSFERRGNTDEFF. The DNA reads TGTGCCAGCAGCTTTGAAAGGAGAGGGAACACCGATGAGTTCTTT.